The 8 T cell receptor beta chains given below trace back to one sample, sequenced in a study of PD-1 blockade in classical Hodgkin lymphoma. Brentuximab vedotin exposure varied, and every patient relapsed after autologous stem cell transplantation. Some clones are missing from TCRdb's copy, which holds only in-frame ones; the method was immunoSEQ multiplex PCR. Here the sample spans approximately 27,000 clones, roughly 70% being singletons. Sequenced here: peripheral blood mononuclear cells (PBMCs), sampled before the second cycle of nivolumab. These receptor sequences come from a human donor with classical Hodgkin lymphoma.

V is TRBV9 and J is TRBJ2-1; 9 positions agree with TRBD1. The ends lost 0 bases at V and 4 bases at J; junction bases unmatched: 8. This CDR3 contains 17 residues. The V gene's germline CDR1 is SGDLS and CDR2 YYNGEE. CDR3 region: CASSVDGSDRGYNEQFF. The DNA of the CDR3 is TGTGCCAGCAGCGTAGATGGGTCGGACAGGGGTTACAATGAGCAGTTCTTC.

This chain joins TRBV6-5 and TRBJ2-3; D might be TRBD1 or TRBD2, each matching 5 bases. Trimming stripped 4 bases from V and 0 bases from J, with 14 bases between. The CDR3 has 16 amino acids. Germline CDR1 and CDR2: MNHEY and SVGAGI. For the CDR3, the DNA is TGTGCCAGCAGTTTGCTGGGGGTAGCTAGCACAGATACGCAGTATTTT. Translating gives CASSLLGVASTDTQYF.

The J gene is TRBJ1-2, the V gene TRBV27; D is possibly TRBD1 (5 bases). V lost 3 bases to trimming and J lost 0 bases, with 11 bases between them. Germline values: CDR1 MNHEY, CDR2 SMNVEV (reference sequence). The CDR3 is made up of 15 amino acids. The CDR3 DNA reads TGTGCCAGCAGTTTTGCCAGGGACGCTAACTATGGCTACACCTTC. This sequence encodes CASSFARDANYGYTF.

The chain carries TRBV28 and TRBJ2-4; 8 bases align to TRBD2. V lost 5 bases to trimming and J lost 9 bases; unmatched junction nucleotides: 12. This CDR3 is 15 amino acids long. CDR1 and CDR2 from the germline V gene are MDHEN and SYDVKM. This CDR3 is CASSHPGGEGGIQYF. The DNA for the CDR3 is TGTGCCAGCAGTCACCCGGGAGGGGAAGGTGGCATTCAGTACTTC.

This sequence joins TRBV7-9 and TRBJ2-3; D is undetermined. The CDR3 sequence is 15 residues long. Germline CDR1 reads SEHNR; CDR2 reads FQNEAQ (reference sequence). V was trimmed by 1 base and J by 0 bases, leaving 8 bases between them. CDR3 in DNA: TGTGCCAGCAGCTTAGGGGCGGTTAGCACAGATACGCAGTATTTT. Encoded protein: CASSLGAVSTDTQYF.

This clone was seen just once. J is TRBJ1-2 and V is TRBV28; perhaps TRBD1 as D (6 bases). Germline V gives CDR1 MDHEN, CDR2 SYDVKM. Deletions cut 3 bases from V and 5 bases from J, with 13 bases between. This CDR3 has 14 amino acids. In nucleotides, the CDR3 is TGTGCCAGCAGTTTGTGGCCTCAGGGGTATGGCTACACCTTC. Its translation: CASSLWPQGYGYTF.

The rearrangement links TRBV19 to TRBJ1-3; D remains ambiguous. The germline V gene has CDR1 LNHDA and CDR2 SQIVND (reference sequence). The V and J ends lost 5 bases and 4 bases respectively, with 9 bases between them. The CDR3 runs 13 residues. The CDR3 DNA follows: TGTGCCAGTAGTTTTTTGGGAGGAAACACCATATATTTT. Translation: CASSFLGGNTIYF.

A remark on this clone: Other DNA variants within this sample encode the same CDR3. The chain combines TRBV6-6 with TRBJ1-5; D is unresolved. CDR3 length equals 15 residues. V was shortened by 2 bases and J by 2 bases, with 10 bases between the two germline ends. The germline CDR1 and CDR2 sequences are MNHNY and SVGAGI (reference sequence). This CDR3 is CASSYTGGGNQPQHF. CDR3 nucleotide sequence: TGTGCCAGCAGTTACACCGGCGGAGGCAATCAGCCCCAGCATTTT.